This T cell receptor (beta chain) derives from a study of preoperative IRX-2 immunotherapy in early breast cancer. The assay was immunoSEQ multiplex PCR, and TCRdb's table has in-frame clones only and misses some. The repertoire holds tens of thousands of clones, with about 90% as singletons. From germline, CDR1 is SGHNT and CDR2 YENEEA. The CDR3 runs 14 residues. Comments on this clone: At one of its ends the junction is not consistent with the germline gene, which may arise from a read error.

Noted treatment: preoperative locoregional IRX-2 cytokine immunotherapy. Preoperative locoregional IRX-2 cytokine immunotherapy was tested in the phase Ib source study. The rearrangement uses TRBV11-3 and TRBJ2-7; the D gene is possibly TRBD1 (5 bases). The TCR was taken from a human donor with breast cancer. The source was tumor tissue, collected after IRX-2 immunotherapy. The CDR3 DNA is TGTGCTAGCAGCCCCCTTCCAGGGATGGGCGAGCAGTACTTC. It is translated as CASSPLPGMGEQYF. The complete variable domain, with remaining parts taken from reference TRBV11-3 and TRBJ2-7, reads EAGVVQSPRYKIIEKKQPVAFWCNPISGHNTLYWYLQNLGQGPELLIRYENEEAVDDSQLPKDRFSAERLKGVDSTLKIQPAELGDSAVYLCASSPLPGMGEQYFGPGTRLTVT.